This T cell receptor beta chain was sequenced during a study of tumor-infiltrating lymphocytes in primary liver carcinoma (dated by TCRdb to 2015 to 2018). Regarding the research as a whole: Hepatocellular carcinoma (four) or combined HCC and intrahepatic cholangiocarcinoma (one) was present in the five patients, who were three men and two women aged 30 to 69 years. The five patients had tumors staged T1-T3 N0M0, with maximum diameters ranging from about 4.2 to 10 cm. Samples yielded roughly 3.5 to 7.13 million productive TCRbeta reads; read depth did not differ significantly between tissue types. For each liver tumor, the study sampled five regions along with adjacent normal tissue and blood, and applied TCRbeta repertoire sequencing, expression microarrays and whole-exome sequencing. A total of about 35 specimens from 5 patients underwent TCRbeta repertoire sequencing, comprising some 25 tumor regions, 5 adjacent noncancerous liver tissues and 5 peripheral blood samples. Reproducibility between technical replicate repertoires was high, with correlation coefficients above 0.95 and mean shared-clone rates roughly 0.87.

Starting from 500 to 600 ng total RNA, TCRbeta-specific cDNA was produced by reverse transcription with a constant-region primer and ProtoScript II reverse transcriptase. TCRbeta libraries were built with three nested multiplex PCR rounds, a slightly modified ARM-PCR procedure. Multiplex TRBV1-TRBV30 forward primers and a Cbeta reverse primer were used in the first two PCR rounds, each of which was run for 10 to 11 cycles. Sample barcodes and Illumina adapters were added in a final 25-cycle PCR using Deep VentR polymerase. Before sequencing, amplicons between 200 and 500 bp were purified from gel using a QIAquick gel extraction kit. An Illumina HiSeq 2500 was used to sequence the TCRbeta amplicons with 250-bp paired-end reads. The published analysis was carried out like this. To recover full CDR3 sequences, reads were quality-trimmed using Trimmomatic v0.33 and paired reads were then merged using FLASH v1.2.11. MiGEC v1.2.1b assigned V, D and J germline segments to the rearranged TCRbeta sequences. Clonotype statistics and Shannon-Wiener diversity indices were calculated with VDJtools v1.0.0. Except for diversity analysis, only each sample's 250 most abundant clonotypes were used in subsequent analyses to reduce sampling bias. TCRdb itself trimmed the public reads at Q25 with fastp, ran MiXCR and retained productive beta chains. CDR3 protein sequences are deduplicated, and each keeps its most common genes and DNA. The V and J calls here are based on TCRdb, not the publication. Across this sample there are about 120,000 distinct CDR3 sequences, with roughly 70% seen only once. The top ten clones comprise over 8% of the sample.

CDR3 length: 12 amino acids, cysteine to phenylalanine. Only the CDR3 region is kept as DNA, spanning 36 bases read in frame from base 1. CDR1 and CDR2 were assigned from the germline V gene (reference sequence) as SEHNR and FQNEAQ. V loses 10 bases of germline sequence and J loses 7 bases, and the interval between the two ends is 17 bases. Without any cell sorting, total RNA and DNA were co-extracted from roughly 21-30 mg of bulk tissue using the AllPrep DNA/RNA mini kit. Between November 2015 and 2016, a few patients in China with histopathologically diagnosed primary liver carcinoma had surgical resection. Patients had chronic HBV infection and were treatment-naive at sampling. Fresh tumor and adjacent tissue pieces were bisected; one half was stored in RNAlater at -80°C, the other sent for histology. Details on this clonotype: Its antigen remains undetermined. It has no much larger one-base neighbor in the sample; base qualities were not kept.

The investigation overall reported the following: With just 4 or 5 patients in the study, the authors point out that the findings should be validated in a larger study. Repertoire overlap was higher between tumor regions (mean about 35%) than tumor-adjacent (approximately 17%) or tumor-blood (14%) pairs, consistent with antigen-driven expansion. Since the samples were bulk and unsorted, there was no way to compare CD4+ and CD8+ T cell repertoires. Only the TCR beta chain was sequenced, so true repertoire diversity is likely underestimated because unpaired alpha chains were not captured. A significantly larger repertoire fraction was made up by the top 250 clones in tumors than in blood (p = 0.039).

Sequenced material: tumor-adjacent normal liver tissue. The source is a woman aged 55-70 years with primary liver carcinoma and hepatitis B virus infection. Recombination linked TRBV7-9 to TRBJ2-7; the D call is possibly TRBD1 or TRBD2, each sharing 5 bases. CDR3 sequence: CANTMVGDEQYF. The nucleotide sequence is TGTGCCAACACCATGGTGGGGGATGAGCAGTACTTC.